The TCR beta chain described here comes from a study of cytomegalovirus exposure and HLA in healthy donors (TCRdb year 2017). Background on the whole study: A later analysis indicated that the 95 to 150 validation repertoires were generated on the platform also employed for the 700 or so repertoires of the first cohort. The study aimed to test whether signatures of past pathogen exposure could be identified by cataloging public T cell receptors. Along with the approximately 600-subject first cohort, a separate validation cohort of over 90 different subjects was used. To predict cytomegalovirus infection status, the study brought together high-throughput TCR immunosequencing, statistical association of individual TCRs with disease status, and machine learning. Results the study describes overall, beyond this receptor: All 120 or so repertoires were used to score co-occurrence in the validation cohort in a later analysis, because that analysis had no HLA typing for the cohort. Most TCR sequences were seen in very few donors, while some public TCRs were found in many individuals. The authors suggested that the approach could potentially be generalized to other disease states and immunological phenotypes. Cytomegalovirus status was reported to be diagnosed by the classifier with high specificity and sensitivity in both the original and validation cohorts. A few of the identified cytomegalovirus-associated TCR beta chains were confirmed in vitro to be specific for cytomegalovirus antigens. The study gave a list of about 150 TCR beta chains associated with cytomegalovirus. Subsequent analysis determined that TCRs grouped into clusters in the first cohort also showed a tendency toward co-occurrence across the roughly 110 validation repertoires, and 85% to 95% of cluster scores exceeded 0.

CDR1 and CDR2 (ENHRY, SYGVKD) derive from the germline V gene. The CDR3 numbers 12 residues from cysteine through phenylalanine. This entry keeps only the CDR3 DNA: 36 bases, framed from base 1. V lost 8 bases and J lost 0 bases; the stretch between them is 7 bases long. Separate from the roughly 650-subject first cohort, the validation cohort of 120 subjects was the group to which the donors belonged. A remark on this clone: Its antigen specificity is not known. Base qualities are not provided; no much larger clone lies one nucleotide away.

Receptor amplification or capture employed the immunoSEQ multiplex PCR assay. On the study's bioinformatics: To diagnose cytomegalovirus status from the catalog of TCR beta chain sequences, a statistical classification framework was built. What TCRdb holds here is the immuneACCESS table cut down to in-frame rearrangements. Part of the clones is not present; checked against another copy, under half of the missing clones reflect an unresolved V gene, and the others are unexplained. V, J and clone size are those of that table, while D and trimming were read from the DNA. Recorded for this sample are about 98,000 clones; roughly 87% of them occurred a single time. Jointly, the top ten make up around 6% of the sample.

The origin of this receptor is a man between 18 and 29 years old in good health and CMV-seropositive. The chain is encoded by TRBV10-3 joined to TRBJ2-5, and perhaps TRBD1 as D gene, on 6 matching bases. The material sequenced was PBMCs. This receptor carries the CDR3 CAIGQYQETQYF. The bases are TGTGCCATCGGACAGTACCAAGAGACCCAGTACTTC.